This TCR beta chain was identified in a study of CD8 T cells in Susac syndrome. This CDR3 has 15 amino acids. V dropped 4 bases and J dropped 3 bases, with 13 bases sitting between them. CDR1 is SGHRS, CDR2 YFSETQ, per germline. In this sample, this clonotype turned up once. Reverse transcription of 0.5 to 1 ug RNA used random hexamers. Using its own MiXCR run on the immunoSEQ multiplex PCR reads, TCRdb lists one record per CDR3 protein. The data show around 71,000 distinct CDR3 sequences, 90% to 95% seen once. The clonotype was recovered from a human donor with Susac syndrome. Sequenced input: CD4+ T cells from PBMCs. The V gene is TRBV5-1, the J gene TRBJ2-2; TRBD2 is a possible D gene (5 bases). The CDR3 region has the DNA TGCGCCAGCAGCCATGACTATCACGACACCGGGGAGCTGTTTTTT. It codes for CASSHDYHDTGELFF.